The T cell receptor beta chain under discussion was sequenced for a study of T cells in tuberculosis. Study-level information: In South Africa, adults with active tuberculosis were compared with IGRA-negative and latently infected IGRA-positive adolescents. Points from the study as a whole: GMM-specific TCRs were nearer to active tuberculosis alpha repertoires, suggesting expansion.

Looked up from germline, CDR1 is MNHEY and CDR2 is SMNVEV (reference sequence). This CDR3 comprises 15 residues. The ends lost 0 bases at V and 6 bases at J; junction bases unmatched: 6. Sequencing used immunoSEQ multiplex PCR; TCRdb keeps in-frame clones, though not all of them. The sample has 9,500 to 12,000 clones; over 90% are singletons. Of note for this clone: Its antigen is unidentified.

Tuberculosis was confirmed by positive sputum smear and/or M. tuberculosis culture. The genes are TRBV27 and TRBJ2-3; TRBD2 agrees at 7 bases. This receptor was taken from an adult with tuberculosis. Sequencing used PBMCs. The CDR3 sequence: CASSLSRGWVDTQYF. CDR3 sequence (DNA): TGTGCCAGCAGTTTATCGCGGGGGTGGGTGGATACGCAGTATTTT.